This T cell receptor (beta chain) was sequenced in a study of blood T cell repertoires in COVID-19. Study information: From the United States, Italy and Spain came samples of acute and convalescent COVID-19.

Authors' analysis steps: Reference gene primers were amplified, and this amplification served to estimate nucleated cell counts. Sequencing was performed with immunoSEQ multiplex PCR; in TCRdb, only in-frame clones are kept and a portion is missing. V and J calls and clone size are those listed in that table; D and trimming were worked out from the DNA. The sample holds a few hundred thousand clones, 70% to 90% seen once. Exposed participants encountered a COVID-19 case during the 2 weeks preceding study entry. With 4 bases removed from V and 4 bases from J, the gap between germline ends came to 13 bases. The CDR3 sequence is 14 residues long. Germline loops: CDR1 LGHDT, CDR2 YNNKEL (reference sequence).

The sequenced sample was PBMCs or T cells enriched from blood (not recorded which). The chain links TRBV3-1 (or the pseudogene TRBV3-2) to TRBJ1-1, with no clear D. The TCR was taken from a woman under 30 who had been exposed to COVID-19. In nucleotides, the CDR3 is TGTGCCAGCAGCCCTTCGGGGAGCAGCACTGAAGCTTTCTTT. Translated: CASSPSGSSTEAFF.